This T cell receptor beta chain came from a study of blood T cell repertoires in COVID-19. Turning to the study itself: From the United States, Italy and Spain came samples of acute and convalescent COVID-19. PBMCs, B-cell-depleted T cells, or T cells were the source of the cDNA or gDNA that made up the material.

Original processing notes: Reference gene primer amplification yielded estimated nucleated cell counts. Sequencing was performed with immunoSEQ multiplex PCR; in TCRdb, only in-frame clones are kept and a portion is missing. V, J and clone size reflect that table, while D and trimming were determined from the DNA. The sample contains around 180,000 clones, about 74% of which appear only once. V lost 6 bases to trimming and J lost 7 bases; unmatched junction nucleotides: 12. The CDR3 is made up of 15 amino acids. Germline values: CDR1 MDHEN, CDR2 SYDVKM. The origin of this receptor is a woman aged 80 or older with acute or convalescent COVID-19. Specimen: peripheral blood. J is TRBJ1-5 and V is TRBV28; 7 bases align to TRBD1. As DNA, the CDR3 is TGTGCCAGCAGCCCCCAAACAGGGGTGGAACAGCCCCAGCATTTT. It codes for CASSPQTGVEQPQHF. Using reference TRBV28 and TRBJ1-5 for the parts outside the CDR3, the full variable domain is DVKVTQSSRYLVKRTGEKVFLECVQDMDHENMFWYRQDPGLGLRLIYFSYDVKMKEKGDIPEGYSVSREKKERFSLILESASTNQTSMYLCASSPQTGVEQPQHFGDGTRLSIL.